These 13 T cell receptor beta chains were all obtained from the same sample, sequenced in a study of monozygotic twins with inflammatory bowel disease. Following a re-call of the 5' RACE reads, TCRdb has one entry per CDR3 protein and lacks DNA. The sample table sets out around 190,000 distinct CDR3 sequences. The sequenced material came from blood. The receptors come from a human donor with ulcerative colitis or Crohn's disease, or a healthy co-twin of an affected twin (not recorded which).

This chain uses TRBV12-3 or TRBV12-4 with TRBJ1-5. This CDR3 region has 12 residues. This CDR3 is CASSLGGSAQHF.

The rearrangement joins TRBV6-5 to TRBJ2-7; TCRdb outputs TRBD1, but without DNA this stays unchecked. The CDR3 length is 17 residues. Germline V CDR1 and CDR2: MNHEY, SVGAGI. The CDR3 loop reads CASSYSPSGTGVNEQYF.

The chain combines TRBV10-3 with TRBJ1-6; no DNA is available, so the TRBD1 call from TCRdb remains unchecked. This CDR3 comprises 13 residues. The V gene's germline CDR1 is ENHRY and CDR2 SYGVKD. CDR3 amino acids: CAIRPSPNSPLHF.

V and J are TRBV19 and TRBJ2-3; TCRdb's assignment of TRBD1 cannot be checked, as there is no DNA. There are 14 residues in the CDR3. CDR1 is LNHDA, CDR2 SQIVND, per germline (reference sequence). This CDR3 reads CASSMAPRTDTQYF. Based on the CDR3 plus reference TRBV19 and TRBJ2-3, the full variable domain is DGGITQSPKYLFRKEGQNVTLSCEQNLNHDAMYWYRQDPGQGLRLIYYSQIVNDFQKGDIAEGYSVSREKKESFPLTVTSAQKNPTAFYLCASSMAPRTDTQYFGPGTRLTVL.

The gene calls are TRBV9 and TRBJ1-1; the TCRdb D gene call, TRBD1, has no DNA to confirm it. Germline V gives CDR1 SGDLS, CDR2 YYNGEE. CDR3 length: 13 amino acids. The CDR3 sequence is CASAGAAGTEAFF.

The chain recombines TRBV20-1 with TRBJ2-7. This CDR3 spans 11 amino acids. The germline CDR1 and CDR2 sequences are DFQATT and SNEGSKA (reference sequence). CDR3: CSAMRIYEQYF.

This rearrangement joins TRBV7-9 to TRBJ1-2; the D call from TCRdb, TRBD1, cannot be confirmed without DNA. This CDR3 spans 15 amino acids. Per the germline V gene, CDR1 is SEHNR and CDR2 is FQNEAQ (reference sequence). The CDR3 sequence is CASSFTPGVDYGYTF.

This chain joins TRBV20-1 and TRBJ1-1. This CDR3 has 11 amino acids. From germline, CDR1 is DFQATT and CDR2 SNEGSKA (reference sequence). The CDR3 region is CSARDYVEAFF.

J is TRBJ2-2 and V is TRBV7-9; TCRdb's D call of TRBD1 is untestable without DNA. Germline-derived CDR1 and CDR2 are SEHNR and FQNEAQ (reference sequence). CDR3 size: 13 residues. CDR3 amino acids: CASYREEAGELFF.

The chain recombines TRBV5-5 with TRBJ2-7; TCRdb's D call of TRBD1 is untestable without DNA. The CDR3 runs to 15 residues. Germline V gene lookup returns CDR1 SGHKS and CDR2 YYEKEE (reference sequence). The chain's CDR3 is CASSLERTGDYEQYF.

V is TRBV5-1 and J is TRBJ2-1; TCRdb's D call of TRBD1 is untestable without DNA. The CDR3 runs 16 residues. Germline CDR1 is SGHRS and CDR2 is YFSETQ. The CDR3 here is CASATPGGGSYNEQFF.

The rearrangement joins TRBV5-5 to TRBJ1-2. This CDR3 is 15 amino acids long. CDR1 is SGHKS and CDR2 is YYEKEE in the germline V gene (reference sequence). CDR3 sequence reads: CASSLGESGPHGYTF.

The gene calls are TRBV7-9 and TRBJ1-1; TCRdb's D call of TRBD1 is untestable without DNA. This CDR3 has 16 residues. The germline V gene has CDR1 SEHNR and CDR2 FQNEAQ (reference sequence). CDR3 sequence: CASSLVSGALNTEAFF.